This TCR beta chain was identified during a study of blood T cell repertoires in COVID-19. About the research overall: Spain, Italy and the United States supplied samples that represented acute and convalescent COVID-19.

The data were produced by immunoSEQ multiplex PCR, yet TCRdb's version contains in-frame clones alone and is incomplete. The table lists a few hundred thousand clones, roughly 90% of them singletons. V lost 3 bases and J lost 1; bases outside the gene matches: 9. The CDR3 covers 18 residues. Germline CDR1 and CDR2: KGHSH and LQKENI. This rearrangement joins TRBV18 to TRBJ2-2; the match to TRBD1 covers 9 bases. The specimen sequenced was peripheral blood. The sequence came from a man between 18 and 29 years old with COVID-19, enrolled during active disease. The CDR3: CASSPATGGLMNTGELFF. For the CDR3, the DNA is TGTGCCAGCTCACCGGCAACAGGGGGCTTGATGAACACCGGGGAGCTGTTTTTT.